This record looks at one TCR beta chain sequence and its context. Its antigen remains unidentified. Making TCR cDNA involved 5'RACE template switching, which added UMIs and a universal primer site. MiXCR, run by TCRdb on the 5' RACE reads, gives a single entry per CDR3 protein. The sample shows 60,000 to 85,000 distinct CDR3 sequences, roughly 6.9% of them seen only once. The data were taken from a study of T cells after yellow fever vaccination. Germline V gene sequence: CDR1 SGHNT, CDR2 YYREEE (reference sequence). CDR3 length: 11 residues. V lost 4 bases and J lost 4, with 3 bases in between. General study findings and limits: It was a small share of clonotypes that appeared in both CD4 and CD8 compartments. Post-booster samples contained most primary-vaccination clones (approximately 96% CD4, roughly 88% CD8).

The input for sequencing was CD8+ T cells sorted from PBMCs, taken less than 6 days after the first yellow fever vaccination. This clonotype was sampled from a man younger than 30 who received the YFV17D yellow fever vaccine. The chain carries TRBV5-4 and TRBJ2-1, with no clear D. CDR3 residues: CASSTYNEQFF. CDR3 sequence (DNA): TGTGCCAGCAGCACATACAATGAGCAGTTCTTC.